Below are 22 T cell receptor beta chains sequenced from a single sample in a study of cytomegalovirus exposure and HLA in healthy donors. The PCR contained 60 Vbeta and 13 Jbeta primers. Sequenced by immunoSEQ multiplex PCR; TCRdb stores in-frame clones only, minus some. The top ten hold 9.6% of the sample, which has approximately 97,000 clones, roughly 80% seen once. Sequencing was done on a sample of PBMCs. The receptors originated from a male donor in good health and CMV-seropositive.

The chain links TRBV5-1 to TRBJ2-7; 10 bases agree with TRBD2. The CDR3 runs to 15 residues. Per the germline V gene, CDR1 is SGHRS and CDR2 is YFSETQ. V shed 1 base, J shed 7 bases, and the junction held 8 bases outside the gene matches. The CDR3 here is CASSLYSSGSGEQYF. CDR3 nucleotides: TGCGCCAGCAGCTTGTATTCTAGCGGGAGTGGTGAGCAGTACTTC.

The J gene is TRBJ1-2, the V gene TRBV7-8; TRBD1 agrees at 8 bases. J gave up 2 bases and V 5 bases, and 16 bases lay outside the gene matches. The V gene's germline CDR1 is SGHVS and CDR2 FQNEAQ. The CDR3 extends over 18 amino acids. In nucleotides, the CDR3 is TGTGCCAGCAGCCCCGTACCCCTAGGACAGGGATCGAACTATGGCTACACCTTC. Its protein product is CASSPVPLGQGSNYGYTF.

This clone is a singleton in its sample. This rearrangement joins TRBV6-5 to TRBJ1-4; 10 nucleotides agree with TRBD1. The V segment lost 6 bases and the J segment 5 bases; nucleotides outside the gene matches: 6. This CDR3 is built from 15 residues. Per germline, CDR1 MNHEY and CDR2 SVGAGI. Here the CDR3 DNA reads TGTGCCAGCAGACTCCGACAGGGGGCGAATGAAAAACTGTTTTTT. Encoded protein: CASRLRQGANEKLFF.

The chain uses TRBV6-1 and TRBJ2-7; 10 nucleotides match TRBD1. The CDR3 is 14 residues long. V shed 11 bases and J 2 bases; nucleotides not matched to a gene: 9. Germline assignment: CDR1 MNHNS and CDR2 SASEGT. The CDR3 is CAGGWDRGPYEQYF. CDR3 sequence (DNA): TGTGCCGGGGGATGGGACAGGGGCCCCTACGAGCAGTACTTC.

This clone was seen once. The rearrangement links TRBV5-4 to TRBJ2-7; 12 bases are shared with TRBD2. CDR1 is SGHNT and CDR2 is YYREEE in the germline V gene (reference sequence). This CDR3 contains 16 residues. J lost 6 bases, V lost 3 bases, and 10 bases had no gene match. In DNA form, the CDR3 reads TGTGCCAGCAGCTCCATACTGACTAGCGGGGGCCCCGAGCAGTACTTC. Translating gives CASSSILTSGGPEQYF.

The gene calls are TRBV21-1 and TRBJ2-7; the table's D gene call, TRBD1, was not cross checked with the DNA. TRBV21-1 constitutes a pseudogene. This CDR3 spans 15 amino acids. This CDR3 is CASSKVGNKTYEQYF. The CDR3 DNA reads TGTGCCAGCAGCAAAGTTGGCAATAAAACCTACGAGCAGTACTTC.

This clone was seen only a few times. J is TRBJ2-3 and V is TRBV19, with TRBD1 matching over 11 bases. The J segment lost 4 bases and the V segment lost 5 bases, leaving 5 bases of the junction unmatched. The germline V gene encodes CDR1 LNHDA and CDR2 SQIVND (reference sequence). The CDR3 covers 15 residues. CDR3 sequence: CASSRAGQGADTQYF. In nucleotides, the CDR3 is TGTGCCAGTAGTCGGGCGGGACAGGGGGCAGATACGCAGTATTTT. Combining the CDR3 with reference TRBV19 and TRBJ2-3 gives the whole variable domain DGGITQSPKYLFRKEGQNVTLSCEQNLNHDAMYWYRQDPGQGLRLIYYSQIVNDFQKGDIAEGYSVSREKKESFPLTVTSAQKNPTAFYLCASSRAGQGADTQYFGPGTRLTVL.

The genes are TRBV5-1 and TRBJ1-2, with D uncertain. CDR3 length equals 11 residues. V lost 7 bases and J lost 6, with 10 bases in between. Germline V gene lookup returns CDR1 SGHRS and CDR2 YFSETQ. The CDR3 reads CASRFGDGYTF. Here the CDR3 DNA reads TGCGCCAGCCGTTTCGGGGATGGCTACACCTTC.

The chain employs TRBV5-5 and TRBJ1-1, with 10 positions matching TRBD1. The CDR3 spans 17 residues. Trimming removed 4 bases from V and 1 base from J; junction bases left unmatched: 10. The germline V gene encodes CDR1 SGHKS and CDR2 YYEKEE (reference sequence). The CDR3 coding sequence is TGTGCCAGCAGCCCACGACAGGGACAGGGGACGAACACTGAAGCTTTCTTT. Translation: CASSPRQGQGTNTEAFF.

The chain employs TRBV29-1 and TRBJ1-2, with a weak D call TRBD1 (5 bases). Trimming stripped 4 bases from V and 2 bases from J, with 14 bases between. Germline-derived CDR1 and CDR2 are SQVTM and ANQGSEA. This CDR3 is built from 14 residues. CDR3 amino acids: CSVGRWEGNYGYTF. The CDR3 region has the DNA TGCAGCGTTGGCCGGTGGGAGGGGAACTATGGCTACACCTTC.

The J gene is TRBJ1-4, the V gene TRBV7-2; a weak D match, TRBD1 (6 bases). This CDR3 has 14 residues. V lost 8 bases, J lost 0 bases, and 10 bases lay in between. Germline CDR1 is SGHTA and CDR2 is FQGNSA. The CDR3 reads CASGQTATNEKLFF. The CDR3 region has the DNA TGTGCCAGCGGACAGACAGCAACTAATGAAAAACTGTTTTTT. The whole variable domain, filled in from reference TRBV7-2 and TRBJ1-4, reads GAGVSQSPSNKVTEKGKDVELRCDPISGHTALYWYRQSLGQGLEFLIYFQGNSAPDKSGLPSDRFSAERTGGSVSTLTIQRTQQEDSAVYLCASGQTATNEKLFFGSGTQLSVL.

The CDR3 DNA reads as TGTGCCAGCAGCTTAGGGGTCGGGACAGGCACCTACGAGCAGTACTTC. Its protein is CASSLGVGTGTYEQYF. This chain connects TRBV7-6 to TRBJ2-7, with 8 bases fitting TRBD1. Germline V gene sequence: CDR1 SGHVS, CDR2 FNYEAQ. CDR3 length: 16 residues. V lost 1 base and J lost 2; bases outside the gene matches: 7.

A single count supports this clone. This chain links TRBV6-6 with TRBJ2-5; no definite D call. TRBJ2-7 matches the DNA end more closely, so the J call is doubtful. This CDR3 contains 12 residues. The germline V gene encodes CDR1 MNHNY and CDR2 SVGAGI (reference sequence). This chain's CDR3 is CASSSQAYEQYF. CDR3 nucleotides: TGTGCCAGCAGTTCCCAGGCCTACGAGCAGTACTTC.

This clone came up a few times. The chain carries TRBV28 and TRBJ1-4, with 7 positions matching TRBD1. The CDR3 is 14 residues long. Trimming removed 6 bases from V and 6 bases from J; junction bases left unmatched: 7. Per the germline V gene, CDR1 is MDHEN and CDR2 is SYDVKM. CDR3 protein: CASSSGTEHEKLFF. The CDR3 nucleotides read TGTGCCAGCAGCTCCGGGACAGAACATGAAAAACTGTTTTTT. Together with reference TRBV28 and TRBJ1-4, the CDR3 gives the full variable domain: DVKVTQSSRYLVKRTGEKVFLECVQDMDHENMFWYRQDPGLGLRLIYFSYDVKMKEKGDIPEGYSVSREKKERFSLILESASTNQTSMYLCASSSGTEHEKLFFGSGTQLSVL.

Worth noting for this clone: This sample includes further DNA sequences coding for the same CDR3. V is TRBV6-5 and J is TRBJ1-2, with 11 nucleotides matching TRBD1. CDR3 length equals 16 residues. Per germline, CDR1 MNHEY and CDR2 SVGAGI. V was pared by 0 bases and J by 5 bases, with 5 bases of the junction left unmatched. The CDR3 protein is CASSYSRTGGGYGYTF. CDR3 in DNA: TGTGCCAGCAGTTACTCGCGGACAGGGGGCGGGTATGGCTACACCTTC.

This clone was recorded once. A junction end diverges from the germline sequence, so it may reflect a read error. V usage is TRBV7-7 and J usage is TRBJ2-7; the match to TRBD2 covers 13 bases. The CDR3 runs 15 residues. Germline V gene sequence: CDR1 SSHAT, CDR2 FNYEAQ (reference sequence). The CDR3 DNA is TGTGCTAGCAGCCCCGGACTAGCGGGAGTCTACGAGCAGTACTTC. It specifies CASSPGLAGVYEQYF.

V is TRBV7-2 and J is TRBJ2-1; TRBD1 matches 7 bases. Germline assignment: CDR1 SGHTA and CDR2 FQGNSA. V shed 5 bases, J shed 6 bases, and the junction held 7 bases outside the gene matches. CDR3 size: 14 residues. The CDR3 loop is CASSPNRGGNEQFF. CDR3 bases: TGTGCCAGCAGCCCAAACAGGGGTGGCAATGAGCAGTTCTTC.

The CDR3 spells CASSGTGKGYSPLHF. CDR3 nucleotide sequence: TGTGCCAGCAGTGGGACAGGGAAGGGGTATTCACCCCTCCACTTT. The genes are TRBV27 and TRBJ1-6; 9 nucleotides align to TRBD1. The CDR3 runs to 15 residues. Germline values: CDR1 MNHEY, CDR2 SMNVEV (reference sequence). V lost 5 bases and J lost 8; bases outside the gene matches: 7.

The chain couples TRBV6-4 to TRBJ1-2; a weak D match, TRBD1 (5 bases). The CDR3 totals 15 residues. The germline V and J ends were trimmed by 6 bases and 3 bases, with 17 bases remaining between them. The germline gives CDR1 MRHNA, CDR2 SNTAGT. The CDR3 sequence: CASSGRAGRDYGYTF. In DNA, the CDR3 is TGTGCCAGCAGCGGACGAGCGGGCAGGGACTATGGCTACACCTTC.

The chain employs TRBV27 and TRBJ1-1, with D possibly matching TRBD1 (5 bases). This CDR3 region has 16 residues. The V gene's germline CDR1 is MNHEY and CDR2 SMNVEV (reference sequence). Trimming shortened V by 5 bases and J by 0 bases, and 16 bases separated the two germline ends. In DNA, the CDR3 is TGTGCCAGCAGTCTAAACCGGGGGACGGTGAACACTGAAGCTTTCTTT. Its translation is CASSLNRGTVNTEAFF.

This rearrangement joins TRBV18 to TRBJ2-7, with TRBD1 matching over 8 bases. V gave up 3 bases and J gave up 0 bases; unmatched junction bases: 7. The germline gives CDR1 KGHSH, CDR2 LQKENI. This CDR3 region has 16 residues. CDR3 coding DNA: TGTGCCAGCTCACCTCTTACCGGGACAGGCTCCTACGAGCAGTACTTC. Amino acid sequence: CASSPLTGTGSYEQYF.

This chain connects TRBV29-1 to TRBJ2-7; tentative D call: TRBD1 (7 bases). The V and J ends lost 1 base and 2 bases respectively, with 15 bases between them. Germline V CDR1 and CDR2: SQVTM, ANQGSEA. The CDR3 covers 15 residues. The CDR3 DNA follows: TGCAGCGTTGAAGGGGGAGGACAGGCCCCCTACGAGCAGTACTTC. It codes for CSVEGGGQAPYEQYF.